Below, one TCR beta chain is given with its context. As yet, its antigen is unknown. This specimen comes from a study of OX40 agonist ivuxolimab in advanced cancers. Study details: Having had anti-PD-1, anti-PD-L1 or anti-CTLA-4 therapy before was allowed, and about 42% had some.

The V segment lost 7 bases and the J segment 10 bases; nucleotides outside the gene matches: 7. The CDR3 extends over 12 amino acids. Germline CDR1 and CDR2: MNHNY and SVGAGI (reference sequence). General observations from the study: Clonal expansion in partial responders at 0.1-3.0 mg/kg ranked among the lowest. In CD8+ T cells, expanded clones were on average more numerous than in CD4+.

Libraries were prepared by immunoSEQ multiplex PCR; TCRdb keeps only in-frame clonotypes and omits some of them. The sample shows roughly 40,000 clones, over 75% of them seen only once. This TCR was recovered from an adult with an advanced solid tumor such as melanoma, head and neck, liver or kidney cancer. This specimen was CD4+ or CD8+ T cells sorted from blood, taken in a trial of the OX40 agonist ivuxolimab. The chain employs TRBV6-6 and TRBJ1-3, with 7 bases aligning to TRBD1. The DNA of the CDR3 is TGTGCCAGCAAAAGAGCGGACAGGACCATATATTTT. It translates to CASKRADRTIYF.